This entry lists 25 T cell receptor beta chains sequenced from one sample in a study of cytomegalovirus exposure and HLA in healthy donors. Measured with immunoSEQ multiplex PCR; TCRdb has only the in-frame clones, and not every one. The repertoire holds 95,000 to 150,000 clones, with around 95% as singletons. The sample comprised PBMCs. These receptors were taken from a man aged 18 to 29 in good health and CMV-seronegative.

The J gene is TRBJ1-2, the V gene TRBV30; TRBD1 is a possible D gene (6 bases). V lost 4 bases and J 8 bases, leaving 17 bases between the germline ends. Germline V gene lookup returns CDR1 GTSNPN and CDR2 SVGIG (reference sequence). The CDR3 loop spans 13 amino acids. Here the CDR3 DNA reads TGTGCCTGGACCCCGGGGATGGGACAAGGCTACACCTTC. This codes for CAWTPGMGQGYTF.

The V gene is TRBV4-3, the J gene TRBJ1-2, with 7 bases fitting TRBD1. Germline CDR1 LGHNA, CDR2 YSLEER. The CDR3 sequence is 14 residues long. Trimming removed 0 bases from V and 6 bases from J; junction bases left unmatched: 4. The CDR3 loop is CASSQERRGDGYTF. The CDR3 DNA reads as TGCGCCAGCAGCCAAGAGCGCAGGGGGGATGGCTACACCTTC.

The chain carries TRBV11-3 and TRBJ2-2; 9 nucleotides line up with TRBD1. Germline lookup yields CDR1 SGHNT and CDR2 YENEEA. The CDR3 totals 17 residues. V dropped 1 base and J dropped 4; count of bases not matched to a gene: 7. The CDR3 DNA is TGTGCCAGCAGCTTAGCACCGGGACAGGGTAGCACCGGGGAGCTGTTTTTT. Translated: CASSLAPGQGSTGELFF.

The CDR3 sequence is CAWSAAGAAYEQYF. The DNA of the CDR3 is TGTGCCTGGAGCGCTGCGGGAGCCGCCTACGAGCAGTACTTC. This chain connects TRBV30 to TRBJ2-7; 7 nucleotides match TRBD2. Looked up from germline, CDR1 is GTSNPN and CDR2 is SVGIG (reference sequence). The V and J ends lost 3 bases and 2 bases, in that order; junction bases with no gene match: 7. The CDR3 runs 14 residues. The entire variable domain, with the rest obtained from reference TRBV30 and TRBJ2-7, is as follows: SQTIHQWPATLVQPVGSPLSLECTVEGTSNPNLYWYRQAAGRGLQLLFYSVGIGQISSEVPQNLSASRPQDRQFILSSKKLLLSDSGFYLCAWSAAGAAYEQYFGPGTRLTVT.

The CDR3 DNA follows: TGTGCCAGTAGTATCCAGGGGAGGGACACTGAAGCTTTCTTT. It yields the protein CASSIQGRDTEAFF. The chain recombines TRBV19 with TRBJ1-1, with D possibly TRBD1 on 6 matching bases. The V end was cut by 3 bases, the J end by 3 bases, with 11 bases between. Germline loops: CDR1 LNHDA, CDR2 SQIVND (reference sequence). The CDR3 extends over 14 amino acids.

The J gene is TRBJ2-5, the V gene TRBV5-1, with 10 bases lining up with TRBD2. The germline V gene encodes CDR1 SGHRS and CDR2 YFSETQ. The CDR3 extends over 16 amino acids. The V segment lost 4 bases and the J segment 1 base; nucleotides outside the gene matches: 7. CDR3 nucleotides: TGCGCCAGCAGCGTTTTAGCGGGAGGCCCCCAAGAGACCCAGTACTTC. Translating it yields CASSVLAGGPQETQYF.

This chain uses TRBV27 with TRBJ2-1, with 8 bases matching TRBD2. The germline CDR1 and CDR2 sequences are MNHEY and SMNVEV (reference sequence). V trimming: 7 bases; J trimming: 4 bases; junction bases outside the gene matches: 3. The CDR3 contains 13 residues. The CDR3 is CASTAGAYNEQFF. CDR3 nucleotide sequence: TGTGCCAGCACAGCGGGAGCATACAATGAGCAGTTCTTC.

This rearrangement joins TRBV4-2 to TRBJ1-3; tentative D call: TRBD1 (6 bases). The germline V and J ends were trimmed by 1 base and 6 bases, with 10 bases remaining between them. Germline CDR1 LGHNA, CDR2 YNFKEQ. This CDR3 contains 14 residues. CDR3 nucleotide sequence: TGTGCCAGCAGCCAAGGGACAGAGGTAAACACCATATATTTT. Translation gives CASSQGTEVNTIYF.

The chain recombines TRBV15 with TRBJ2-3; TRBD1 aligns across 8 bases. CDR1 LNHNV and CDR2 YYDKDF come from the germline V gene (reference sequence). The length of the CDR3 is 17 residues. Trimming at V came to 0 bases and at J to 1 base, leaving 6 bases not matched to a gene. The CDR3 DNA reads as TGTGCCACCAGCAGAGATCTAGGGACAGGAGGCACAGATACGCAGTATTTT. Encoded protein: CATSRDLGTGGTDTQYF.

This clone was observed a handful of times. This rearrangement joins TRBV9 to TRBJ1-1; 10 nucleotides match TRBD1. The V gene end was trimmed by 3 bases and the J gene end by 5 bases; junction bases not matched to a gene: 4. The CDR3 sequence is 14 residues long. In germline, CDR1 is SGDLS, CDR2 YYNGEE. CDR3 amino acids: CASSEEDRGTEAFF. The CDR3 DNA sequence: TGTGCCAGCAGCGAGGAGGACAGGGGGACTGAAGCTTTCTTT.

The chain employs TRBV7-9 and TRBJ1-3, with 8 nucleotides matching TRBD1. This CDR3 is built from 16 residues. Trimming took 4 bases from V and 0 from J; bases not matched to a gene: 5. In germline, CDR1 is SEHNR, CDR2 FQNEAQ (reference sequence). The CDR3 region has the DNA TGTGCCAGCAGCTCCCGGACAGGGAGCTCTGGAAACACCATATATTTT. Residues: CASSSRTGSSGNTIYF.

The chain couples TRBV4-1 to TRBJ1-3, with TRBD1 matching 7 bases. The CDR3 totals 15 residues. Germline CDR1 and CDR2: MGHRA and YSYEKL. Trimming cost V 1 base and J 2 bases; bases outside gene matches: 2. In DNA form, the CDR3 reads TGCGCCAGCAGCCAAGTAGGGACAGCTGGAAACACCATATATTTT. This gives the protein CASSQVGTAGNTIYF.

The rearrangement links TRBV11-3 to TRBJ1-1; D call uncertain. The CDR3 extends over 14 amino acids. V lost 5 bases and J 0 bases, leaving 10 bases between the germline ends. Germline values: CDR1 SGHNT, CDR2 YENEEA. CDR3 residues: CASSQGGLNTEAFF. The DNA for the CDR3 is TGTGCCAGCAGCCAAGGAGGATTGAACACTGAAGCTTTCTTT.

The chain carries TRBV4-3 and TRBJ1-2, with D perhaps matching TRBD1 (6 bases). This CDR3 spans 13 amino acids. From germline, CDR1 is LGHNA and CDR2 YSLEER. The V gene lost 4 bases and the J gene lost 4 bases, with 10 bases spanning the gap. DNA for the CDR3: TGCGCCAGCAGCCCTGACAGGATCTATGGCTACACCTTC. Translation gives CASSPDRIYGYTF.

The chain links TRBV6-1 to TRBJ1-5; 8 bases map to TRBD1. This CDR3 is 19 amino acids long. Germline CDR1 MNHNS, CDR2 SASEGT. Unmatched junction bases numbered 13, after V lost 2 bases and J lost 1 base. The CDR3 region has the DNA TGTGCCAGCAGTGAAACCGGGACAGGAGGAAACCTGAGCAATCAGCCCCAGCATTTT. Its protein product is CASSETGTGGNLSNQPQHF.

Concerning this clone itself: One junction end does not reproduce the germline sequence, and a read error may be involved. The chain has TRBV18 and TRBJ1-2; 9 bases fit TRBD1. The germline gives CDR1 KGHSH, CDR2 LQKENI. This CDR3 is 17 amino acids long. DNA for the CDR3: TGTGCCAGCTCAACACCCATCACGACCGGGACAGGGTATGGCTACACCTTC. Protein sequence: CASSTPITTGTGYGYTF.

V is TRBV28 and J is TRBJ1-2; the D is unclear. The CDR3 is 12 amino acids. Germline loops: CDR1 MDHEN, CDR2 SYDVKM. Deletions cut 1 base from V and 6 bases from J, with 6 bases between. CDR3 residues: CASSLFGNGYTF. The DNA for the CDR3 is TGTGCCAGCAGTTTATTCGGGAATGGCTACACCTTC.

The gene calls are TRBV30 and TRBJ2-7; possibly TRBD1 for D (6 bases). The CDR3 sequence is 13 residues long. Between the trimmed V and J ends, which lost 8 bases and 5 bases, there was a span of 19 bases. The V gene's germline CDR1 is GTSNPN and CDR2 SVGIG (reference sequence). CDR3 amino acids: CARTGRGSDEQYF. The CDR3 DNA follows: TGTGCCCGGACGGGTAGGGGGAGCGACGAGCAGTACTTC.

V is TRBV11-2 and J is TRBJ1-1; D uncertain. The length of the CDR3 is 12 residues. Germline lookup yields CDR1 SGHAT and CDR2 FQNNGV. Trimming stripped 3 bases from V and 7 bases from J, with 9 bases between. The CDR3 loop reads CASSFGRVEAFF. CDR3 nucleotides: TGTGCCAGCAGCTTCGGGAGGGTTGAAGCTTTCTTT.

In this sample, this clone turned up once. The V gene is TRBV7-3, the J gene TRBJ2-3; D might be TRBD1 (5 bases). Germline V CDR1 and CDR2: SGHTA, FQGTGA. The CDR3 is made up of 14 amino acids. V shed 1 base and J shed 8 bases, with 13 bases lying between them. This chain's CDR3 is CASSLMAGKGTQYF. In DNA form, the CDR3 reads TGTGCCAGCAGCTTAATGGCAGGGAAGGGTACGCAGTATTTT.

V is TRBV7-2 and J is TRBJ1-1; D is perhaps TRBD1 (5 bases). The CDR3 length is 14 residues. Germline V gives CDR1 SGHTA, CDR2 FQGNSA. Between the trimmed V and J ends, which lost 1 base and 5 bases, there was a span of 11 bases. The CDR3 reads CASSLGLPGTEAFF. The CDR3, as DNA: TGTGCCAGCAGCTTAGGACTTCCAGGGACTGAAGCTTTCTTT.

The CDR3 is CASSRDSSGNTIYF. CDR3 coding DNA: TGTGCCAGCAGCCGGGACAGCTCTGGAAACACCATATATTTT. The chain links TRBV25-1 to TRBJ1-3; 7 bases are shared with TRBD1. The germline gives CDR1 MGHDK, CDR2 SYGVNS. The CDR3 runs 14 residues. V shed 6 bases, J shed 0 bases, and the junction held 2 bases outside the gene matches. The full variable domain, completed using reference TRBV25-1 and TRBJ1-3, is EADIYQTPRYLVIGTGKKITLECSQTMGHDKMYWYQQDPGMELHLIHYSYGVNSTEKGDLSSESTVSRIRTEHFPLTLESARPSHTSQYLCASSRDSSGNTIYFGEGSWLTVV.

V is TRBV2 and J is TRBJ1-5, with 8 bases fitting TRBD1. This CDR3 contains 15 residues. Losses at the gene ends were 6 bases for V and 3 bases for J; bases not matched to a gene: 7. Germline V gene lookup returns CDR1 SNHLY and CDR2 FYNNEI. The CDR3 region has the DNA TGTGCCAGCAGCGCGGGACAGGTACCCAATCAGCCCCAGCATTTT. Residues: CASSAGQVPNQPQHF.

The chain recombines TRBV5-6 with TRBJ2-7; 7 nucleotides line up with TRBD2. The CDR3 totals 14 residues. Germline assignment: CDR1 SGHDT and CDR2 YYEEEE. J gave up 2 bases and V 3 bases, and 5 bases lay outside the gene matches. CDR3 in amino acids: CASSSLAVAYEQYF. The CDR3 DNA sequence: TGTGCCAGCAGCTCTCTAGCGGTTGCCTACGAGCAGTACTTC.

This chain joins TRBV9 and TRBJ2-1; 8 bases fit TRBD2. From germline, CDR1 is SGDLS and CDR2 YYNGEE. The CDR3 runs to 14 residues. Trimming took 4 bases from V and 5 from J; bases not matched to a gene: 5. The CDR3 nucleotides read TGTGCCAGCAGCCCGGGAGGGGGGAACAATGAGCAGTTCTTC. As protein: CASSPGGGNNEQFF.